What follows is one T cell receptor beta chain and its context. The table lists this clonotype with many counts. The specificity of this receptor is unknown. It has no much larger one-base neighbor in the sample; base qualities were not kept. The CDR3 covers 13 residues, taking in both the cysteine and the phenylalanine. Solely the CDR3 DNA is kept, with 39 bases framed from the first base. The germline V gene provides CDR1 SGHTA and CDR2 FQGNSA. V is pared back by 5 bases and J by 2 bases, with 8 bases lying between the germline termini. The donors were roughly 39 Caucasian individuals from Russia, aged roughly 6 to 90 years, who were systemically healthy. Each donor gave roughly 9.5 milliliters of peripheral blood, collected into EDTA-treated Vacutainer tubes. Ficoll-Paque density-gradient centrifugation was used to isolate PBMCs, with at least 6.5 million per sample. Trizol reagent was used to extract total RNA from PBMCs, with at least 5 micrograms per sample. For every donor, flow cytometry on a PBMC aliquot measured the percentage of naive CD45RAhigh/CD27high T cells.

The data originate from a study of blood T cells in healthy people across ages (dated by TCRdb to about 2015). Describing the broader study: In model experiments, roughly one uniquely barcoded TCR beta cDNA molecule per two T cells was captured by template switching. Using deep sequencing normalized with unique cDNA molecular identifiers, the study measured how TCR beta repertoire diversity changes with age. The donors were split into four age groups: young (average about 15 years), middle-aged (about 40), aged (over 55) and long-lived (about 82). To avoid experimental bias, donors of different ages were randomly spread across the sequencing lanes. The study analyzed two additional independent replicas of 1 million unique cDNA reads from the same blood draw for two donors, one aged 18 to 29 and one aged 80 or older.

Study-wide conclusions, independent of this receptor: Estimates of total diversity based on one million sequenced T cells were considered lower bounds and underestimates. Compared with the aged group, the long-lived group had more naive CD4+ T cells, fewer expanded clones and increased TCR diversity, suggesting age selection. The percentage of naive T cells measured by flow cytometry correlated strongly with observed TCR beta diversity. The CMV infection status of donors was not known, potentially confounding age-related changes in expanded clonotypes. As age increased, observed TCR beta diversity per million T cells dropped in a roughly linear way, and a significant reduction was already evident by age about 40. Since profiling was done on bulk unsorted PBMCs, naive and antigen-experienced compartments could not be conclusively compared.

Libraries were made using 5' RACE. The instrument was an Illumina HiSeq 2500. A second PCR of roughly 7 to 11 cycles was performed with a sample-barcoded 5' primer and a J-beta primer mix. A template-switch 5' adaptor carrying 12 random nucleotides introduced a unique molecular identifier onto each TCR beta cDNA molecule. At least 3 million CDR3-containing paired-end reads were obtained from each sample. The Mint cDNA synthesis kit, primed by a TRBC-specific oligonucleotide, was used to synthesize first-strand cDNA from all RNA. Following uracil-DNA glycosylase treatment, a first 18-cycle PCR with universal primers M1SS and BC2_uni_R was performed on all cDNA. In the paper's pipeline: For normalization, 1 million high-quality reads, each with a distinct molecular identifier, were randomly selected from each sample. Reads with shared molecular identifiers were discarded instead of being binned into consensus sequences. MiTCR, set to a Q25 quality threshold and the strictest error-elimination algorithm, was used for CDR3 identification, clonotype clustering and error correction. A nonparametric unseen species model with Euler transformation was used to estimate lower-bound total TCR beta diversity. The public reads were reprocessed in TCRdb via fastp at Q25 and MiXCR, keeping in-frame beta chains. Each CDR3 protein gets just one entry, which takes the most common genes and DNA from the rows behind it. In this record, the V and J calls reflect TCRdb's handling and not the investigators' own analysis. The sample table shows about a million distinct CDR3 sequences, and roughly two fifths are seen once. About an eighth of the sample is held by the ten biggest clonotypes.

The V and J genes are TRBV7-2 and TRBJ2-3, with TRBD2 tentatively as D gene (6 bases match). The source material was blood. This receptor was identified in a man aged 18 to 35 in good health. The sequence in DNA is TGTGCCAGCAGCCCGGACTACACAGATACGCAGTATTTT. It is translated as CASSPDYTDTQYF.